Sequencing of this TCR beta chain was carried out in a study of regulatory T cells in long-lasting Graves disease. About the research overall: Positive TSH receptor antibodies alongside over 5 years of antithyroid drugs were what marked Graves' disease as persistent. The study, taken as a whole, reports: Persistent patients had more shared public clonotypes (about 2,700) than new patients (about 880).

For this clonotype: Its specificity is not known.

The time point is: persistent/refractory GD, antithyroid drugs over 5 years with positive TRAb. There was RNA extracted from PBMCs, and the TCR library was made from it. The patient group derived from an endocrinology department in Xi'an, China. TCR beta libraries were built with iRepertoire HTBI primers and Arm-PCR of CDR3 regions. TCRdb itself ran the multiplex PCR reads through MiXCR, one entry per CDR3 protein. In the table there are roughly 500,000 distinct CDR3 sequences, about 20% of which are singletons. CDR3 length equals 15 residues. V lost 6 bases to trimming and J lost 3 bases; unmatched junction nucleotides: 9.

This TCR came from a female donor with Graves disease. This chain links TRBV12-3 or TRBV12-4 with TRBJ2-7, with TRBD1 matching over 9 bases. The input for sequencing was peripheral blood mononuclear cells (PBMCs), taken when the disease was refractory, from a patient treated with antithyroid drugs. CDR3 sequence (DNA): TGTGCCAGCAGCCCGGAGACAGGGGGTAGCTACGAGCAGTACTTC. Protein product: CASSPETGGSYEQYF.